This T cell receptor beta chain was sequenced for a study of CD4 T cells in relation to SARS-CoV-2 and coronaviruses. Study summary: The HLA restriction of the shared crossreactive spike epitopes was mapped. Study findings and constraints: In around 60% of donors, memory CD4+ clonotypes crossrecognized SARS-CoV-2 and at least one common cold coronavirus spike.

Germline V gives CDR1 SGHRS, CDR2 YFSETQ. Trimming left V 0 bases short and J 5 bases short, with 11 bases between. The CDR3 has 14 residues. Before the COVID-19 pandemic, during about 2010-2018, CD4+ T cells were taken from unexposed donors. Isolation of CD4+ T cells took place after about 10 days in culture. Cells permitting, SARS-CoV-2 S/N and four cold-coronavirus spikes were tested on unexposed-donor CD4+ T cells. About 2 million PBMCs per well were cultured with 7.5 to 10 IU/ml IL-2. The repertoire was sequenced with immunoSEQ multiplex PCR; TCRdb's copy has only in-frame clones and lacks some. Among 15,000 to 20,000 clones listed, about 84% were seen once. As for this clone: Its antigen is currently unknown.

This chain connects TRBV5-1 to TRBJ1-1; D possibly corresponds to TRBD1 (5 bases). The source material was CD4+ T cells from PBMCs, cultured in vitro. The TCR was taken from a human donor in good health. The CDR3 DNA reads TGCGCCAGCAGCTTGGCCGGGGGGGAGACTGAAGCTTTCTTT. Residues: CASSLAGGETEAFF.